The 27 T cell receptor beta chains below were found in one sample sequenced in a study of early T cells in non-severe SARS-CoV-2 infection. Via MiXCR, TCRdb re-called the 5' RACE reads, giving one row per CDR3 protein. The repertoire holds roughly 60,000 distinct CDR3 sequences, with around 12% as singletons. Specimen: whole blood. These receptors were collected from an adult who was a healthcare worker with PCR-confirmed SARS-CoV-2 infection or an uninfected control (not recorded which).

This sequence joins TRBV5-1 and TRBJ1-2; D is unclear. The germline CDR1 and CDR2 sequences are SGHRS and YFSETQ. The germline V and J ends were trimmed by 0 bases and 3 bases, with 3 bases remaining between them. The CDR3 is made up of 12 amino acids. CDR3 DNA: TGCGCCAGCAGCTTGGATGACTATGGCTACACCTTC. This encodes CASSLDDYGYTF.

There are a few counts of this clonotype. CDR3 protein: CSVDHSIGETQYF. The DNA for the CDR3 is TGCAGCGTTGATCACTCAATCGGAGAGACCCAGTACTTC. This chain connects TRBV29-1 to TRBJ2-5; the D is unclear. The V end lost 3 bases, the J end lost 4 bases, and 12 bases lay between the germline ends. This CDR3 comprises 13 residues. Looked up from germline, CDR1 is SQVTM and CDR2 is ANQGSEA. The full variable domain, in which reference TRBV29-1 and TRBJ2-5 provide the parts outside the CDR3, is SAVISQKPSRDICQRGTSLTIQCQVDSQVTMMFWYRQQPGQSLTLIATANQGSEATYESGFVIDKFPISRPNLTFSTLTVSNMSPEDSSIYLCSVDHSIGETQYFGPGTRLLVL.

This clonotype was seen only a few times. The rearrangement links TRBV12-3 or TRBV12-4 to TRBJ1-5, with D perhaps TRBD1 (5 bases). The CDR3 runs 14 residues. The ends were cut back, 4 bases at V and 6 bases at J, with 13 bases in the middle. DNA for the CDR3: TGTGCCAGCAGTTATCGGGGGAACGGTCAGCCCCAGCATTTT. It is translated as CASSYRGNGQPQHF.

This clonotype is medium-sized (0.01 to 0.1%) by share. The J gene is TRBJ2-3, the V gene TRBV5-4, with a weak D call TRBD2 (5 bases). V was shortened by 6 bases and J by 0 bases, with 17 bases between the two germline ends. The CDR3 length is 16 residues. The V gene's germline CDR1 is SGHNT and CDR2 YYREEE (reference sequence). The CDR3 here is CASTENRGSSTDTQYF. The CDR3 DNA is TGTGCCAGCACCGAAAACCGGGGATCTAGCACAGATACGCAGTATTTT.

The V call is TRBV5-1, the J call TRBJ2-3; 7 bases match TRBD2. The V gene end was trimmed by 2 bases and the J gene end by 1 base; junction bases not matched to a gene: 1. Germline lookup yields CDR1 SGHRS and CDR2 YFSETQ. This CDR3 has 14 amino acids. This CDR3 is CASSLAGRTDTQYF. The CDR3 DNA sequence: TGCGCCAGCAGCTTAGCGGGGCGCACAGATACGCAGTATTTT. Full variable domain (missing parts from reference TRBV5-1 and TRBJ2-3): KAGVTQTPRYLIKTRGQQVTLSCSPISGHRSVSWYQQTPGQGLQFLFEYFSETQRNKGNFPGRFSGRQFSNSRSEMNVSTLELGDSALYLCASSLAGRTDTQYFGPGTRLTVL.

There are a few counts of this clonotype. The V call is TRBV4-1, the J call TRBJ2-2; perhaps TRBD1 as D (6 bases). The CDR3 is made up of 15 amino acids. V lost 5 bases and J 3 bases, leaving 13 bases between the germline ends. Germline V CDR1 and CDR2: MGHRA, YSYEKL. DNA of the CDR3: TGCGCCAGCAGCAAAACAGGGTGGGACACCGGGGAGCTGTTTTTT. It specifies CASSKTGWDTGELFF.

The chain recombines TRBV5-4 with TRBJ1-3; maybe TRBD1 (6 bases). The V end lost 1 base, the J end lost 6 bases, and 20 bases lay between the germline ends. The germline gives CDR1 SGHNT, CDR2 YYREEE (reference sequence). The CDR3 spans 17 residues. The CDR3 loop is CASSLTRGMPVTNTIYF. The DNA of the CDR3 is TGTGCCAGCAGCTTGACGAGGGGGATGCCCGTGACAAACACCATATATTTT.

The chain is built from TRBV18 and TRBJ2-7; 8 bases fit TRBD1. In germline, CDR1 is KGHSH, CDR2 LQKENI. The CDR3 consists of 16 residues. J gave up 4 bases and V 0 bases, and 8 bases lay outside the gene matches. This CDR3 is CASSPPAAGGEYEQYF. Written as DNA, the CDR3 is TGTGCCAGCTCACCACCGGCGGCAGGGGGCGAGTACGAGCAGTACTTC.

This clonotype was seen only a few times. This chain joins TRBV7-9 and TRBJ2-5, with TRBD1 as a possible D gene (5 bases). In germline, CDR1 is SEHNR, CDR2 FQNEAQ (reference sequence). The CDR3 sequence is 16 residues long. The ends were cut back, 5 bases at V and 7 bases at J, with 23 bases in the middle. The CDR3: CASSPRLPGYTPTQYF. In DNA form, the CDR3 reads TGTGCCAGCAGCCCGCGGCTGCCAGGGTACACCCCGACCCAGTACTTC.

V usage is TRBV12-3 or TRBV12-4 and J usage is TRBJ2-3, with D hard to call. V lost 5 bases to trimming and J lost 0 bases, with 15 bases between them. The CDR3 has 16 amino acids. Here the CDR3 reads CASSAFSVPSTDTQYF. CDR3 in DNA: TGTGCCAGCAGTGCCTTTTCAGTTCCTAGCACAGATACGCAGTATTTT.

The rearrangement joins TRBV7-2 to TRBJ2-1; TRBD2 matches 8 bases. Trimming removed 6 bases from V and 4 bases from J; junction bases left unmatched: 11. There are 16 residues in the CDR3. The germline gives CDR1 SGHTA, CDR2 FQGNSA. The chain's CDR3 is CASSPSRGGVYNEQFF. DNA for the CDR3: TGTGCCAGCAGTCCCTCCCGGGGGGGCGTATACAATGAGCAGTTCTTC.

In its sample, this clonotype was seen many times. The rearrangement uses TRBV7-9 and TRBJ1-4; D is ambiguous. The CDR3 totals 15 residues. The germline gives CDR1 SEHNR, CDR2 FQNEAQ (reference sequence). V lost 5 bases to trimming and J lost 8 bases, with 18 bases between them. The CDR3 region has the DNA TGTGCCAGCAGCAAGATCGGCGCCAGGAACGAAAAACTGTTTTTT. It yields the protein CASSKIGARNEKLFF.

This clonotype was picked up many times. The rearrangement links TRBV7-6 to TRBJ2-5, with D perhaps matching TRBD1 (6 bases). This CDR3 comprises 14 residues. Germline CDR1 is SGHVS and CDR2 is FNYEAQ. With 5 bases removed from V and 1 base from J, the gap between germline ends came to 11 bases. The CDR3 sequence: CASSRRTAQETQYF. The CDR3 DNA reads TGTGCCAGCAGCAGAAGGACAGCCCAAGAGACCCAGTACTTC.

This clonotype was counted a few times. The chain uses TRBV20-1 and TRBJ1-1; D may be TRBD1 (5 bases). The germline CDR1 and CDR2 sequences are DFQATT and SNEGSKA (reference sequence). Trimming took off 3 bases at V and 1 base at J, with 12 bases between the two ends. This CDR3 has 14 amino acids. The CDR3 DNA is TGCAGTGCTAGTAAGGAGGGGAGGAACACTGAAGCTTTCTTT. This gives the protein CSASKEGRNTEAFF.

Many counts were recorded for this clonotype. This chain links TRBV5-1 with TRBJ2-2; 10 bases fit TRBD2. V lost 2 bases to trimming and J lost 5 bases; unmatched junction nucleotides: 3. The CDR3 loop spans 15 amino acids. Germline V gene lookup returns CDR1 SGHRS and CDR2 YFSETQ. The CDR3 nucleotides are TGCGCCAGCAGCTTTTCTAGCGGGAGAACCGGGGAGCTGTTTTTT. It codes for CASSFSSGRTGELFF.

The chain joins TRBV29-1 to TRBJ2-7; 9 bases match TRBD1. V lost 5 bases and J lost 1; bases outside the gene matches: 6. Germline-derived CDR1 and CDR2 are SQVTM and ANQGSEA. This CDR3 comprises 14 residues. DNA of the CDR3: TGCAGCGTTCAGACCGGGACAGGGTCCTACGAGCAGTACTTC. Translation: CSVQTGTGSYEQYF.

This clonotype was detected only a few times. The chain recombines TRBV7-2 with TRBJ1-2, with no clear D. The CDR3 runs to 14 residues. Germline CDR1 reads SGHTA; CDR2 reads FQGNSA. V shed 0 bases and J shed 4 bases, with 9 bases lying between them. CDR3 DNA sequence: TGTGCCAGCAGCTTAGCGGCGGCGAGCTATGGCTACACCTTC. This sequence encodes CASSLAAASYGYTF.

In this sample, this clonotype turned up a few times. V and J are TRBV7-6 and TRBJ2-3; 11 nucleotides line up with TRBD2. The junction had 7 bases not matched to a gene; V was cut back by 2 bases and J by 3 bases. The CDR3 is made up of 17 amino acids. Germline CDR1 is SGHVS and CDR2 is FNYEAQ. The CDR3: CASSLFQTSGITDTQYF. CDR3 nucleotide sequence: TGTGCCAGCAGCTTATTCCAGACTAGCGGGATTACAGATACGCAGTATTTT. The full variable domain, completed using reference TRBV7-6 and TRBJ2-3, is GAGVSQSPRYKVTKRGQDVALRCDPISGHVSLYWYRQALGQGPEFLTYFNYEAQQDKSGLPNDRFSAERPEGSISTLTIQRTEQRDSAMYRCASSLFQTSGITDTQYFGPGTRLTVL.

This clonotype was counted ten times or more. The rearrangement uses TRBV3-1 and TRBJ1-3; no firm D call. Germline assignment: CDR1 LGHDT and CDR2 YNNKEL (reference sequence). V shed 6 bases and J shed 0 bases, with 15 bases lying between them. The CDR3 consists of 16 residues. The CDR3 protein is CASRRNYISSGNTIYF. CDR3 sequence (DNA): TGTGCCAGCAGGCGGAATTACATCTCCTCTGGAAACACCATATATTTT.

This clonotype was seen a handful of times. An end of the junction differs from the germline gene, which may be a read error. V is TRBV2 and J is TRBJ2-1; D not certain. The CDR3 runs to 12 residues. Germline CDR1 SNHLY, CDR2 FYNNEI. CDR3 bases: TGTGCCAGCAGTGAAGGACGGCTACCAAGGGTCTTC. Protein product: CASSEGRLPRVF.

This clonotype was counted ten times or more. This chain joins TRBV10-2 and TRBJ1-1; a possible D gene is TRBD1 (5 bases). CDR1 WSHSY and CDR2 SAAADI come from the germline V gene. This CDR3 is built from 14 residues. V lost 2 bases to trimming and J lost 5 bases, with 12 bases between them. CDR3 sequence reads: CASSELAGPTEAFF. CDR3 in DNA: TGCGCCAGCAGTGAGCTGGCAGGGCCAACTGAAGCTTTCTTT.

This clonotype appeared many times. The chain has TRBV5-1 and TRBJ2-2; 9 nucleotides align to TRBD1. Germline V CDR1 and CDR2: SGHRS, YFSETQ. With 2 bases clipped from V and 8 bases from J, the junction kept 4 bases outside the gene matches. CDR3 size: 14 residues. The CDR3: CASSFDRGTGELFF. DNA of the CDR3: TGCGCCAGCAGCTTTGACAGGGGGACTGGGGAGCTGTTTTTT.

This clonotype was recorded many times. V and J are TRBV6-6 and TRBJ2-1; D possibly corresponds to TRBD2 (5 bases). This CDR3 spans 14 amino acids. The germline gives CDR1 MNHNY, CDR2 SVGAGI (reference sequence). Trimming removed 5 bases from V and 3 bases from J, with 11 bases in between. CDR3 sequence: CASSRPTSYNEQFF. In DNA, the CDR3 is TGTGCCAGCAGTCGCCCTACTAGCTACAATGAGCAGTTCTTC.

This clonotype appeared many times. The CDR3 DNA reads TGTGCCAGCAGTGAGGCCGTAGCGGGGGGAGCCAAAAACATTCAGTACTTC. Protein product: CASSEAVAGGAKNIQYF. The chain has TRBV25-1 and TRBJ2-4; the match to TRBD2 covers 10 bases. V shed 3 bases and J 0 bases; nucleotides not matched to a gene: 5. Per the germline V gene, CDR1 is MGHDK and CDR2 is SYGVNS. The CDR3 contains 17 residues. Together with reference TRBV25-1 and TRBJ2-4, the CDR3 gives the full variable domain: EADIYQTPRYLVIGTGKKITLECSQTMGHDKMYWYQQDPGMELHLIHYSYGVNSTEKGDLSSESTVSRIRTEHFPLTLESARPSHTSQYLCASSEAVAGGAKNIQYFGAGTRLSVL.

V gene TRBV7-6 combines with J gene TRBJ1-5; TRBD1 agrees at 7 bases. Germline V gives CDR1 SGHVS, CDR2 FNYEAQ. V shed 4 bases, J shed 7 bases, and the junction held 10 bases outside the gene matches. CDR3 length: 15 amino acids. The chain's CDR3 is CASSSEAGGRQPQHF. CDR3 DNA: TGTGCCAGCAGCTCAGAGGCAGGGGGACGGCAGCCCCAGCATTTT.

The DNA for the CDR3 is TGCGCCAGCAGCTTGGACTCAGATACGCAGTATTTT. Encoded protein: CASSLDSDTQYF. V and J are TRBV5-1 and TRBJ2-3; no firm D call. Trimming took off 0 bases at V and 4 bases at J, with 3 bases between the two ends. Germline V gene data show CDR1 as SGHRS and CDR2 as YFSETQ. The CDR3 is made up of 12 amino acids.

This clonotype was detected ten times or more. This rearrangement joins TRBV27 to TRBJ2-1; D gene uncertain. This CDR3 comprises 14 residues. V dropped 5 bases and J dropped 2 bases, with 10 bases sitting between them. The germline gives CDR1 MNHEY, CDR2 SMNVEV (reference sequence). In nucleotides, the CDR3 is TGTGCCAGCAGTAAAAGATTTCCCTACAATGAGCAGTTCTTC. Encoded protein: CASSKRFPYNEQFF.